The entry that follows covers one T cell receptor (beta chain) sequence. Antigen unknown. The data were obtained in a study of graft-versus-host responses after intestinal transplantation. Study overall: All of the recipients had induction that used anti-thymocyte globulin, then tacrolimus and steroids for approximately 3 years. General study points: GvH clones were identified in recipient marrow, with some first appearing in ileum or blood.

The CDR3 is made up of 14 amino acids. Unmatched junction bases numbered 6, after V lost 3 bases and J lost 4 bases. Germline V gene sequence: CDR1 GTSNPN, CDR2 SVGIG (reference sequence). Sequencing used immunoSEQ multiplex PCR; TCRdb keeps in-frame clones, though not all of them. The table lists around 97,000 clones, around 90% of them singletons. Material: unstimulated CD8+ T cells sorted from spleen or lymph node cells, obtained before intestinal transplant. This receptor was identified in a human donor who received an intestinal transplant. This chain joins TRBV30 and TRBJ2-3; 8 bases fit TRBD2. DNA of the CDR3: TGTGCCTGGAGCGAGGGAGCGGGAGCAGATACGCAGTATTTT. Residues: CAWSEGAGADTQYF.